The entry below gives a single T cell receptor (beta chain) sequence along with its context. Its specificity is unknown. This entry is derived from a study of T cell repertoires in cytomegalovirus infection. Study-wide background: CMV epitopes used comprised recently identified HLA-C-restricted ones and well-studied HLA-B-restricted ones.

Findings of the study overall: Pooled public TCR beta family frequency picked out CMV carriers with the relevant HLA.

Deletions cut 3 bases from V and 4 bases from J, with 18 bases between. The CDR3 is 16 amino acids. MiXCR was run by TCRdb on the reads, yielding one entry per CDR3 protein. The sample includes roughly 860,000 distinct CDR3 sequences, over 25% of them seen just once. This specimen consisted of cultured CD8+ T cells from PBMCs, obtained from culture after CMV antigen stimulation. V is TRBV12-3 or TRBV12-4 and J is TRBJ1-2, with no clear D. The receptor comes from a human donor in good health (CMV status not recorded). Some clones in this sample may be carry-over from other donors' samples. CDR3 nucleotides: TGTGCCAGCAGTTTTGCCCAGACCGTTCAGAGCTATGGCTACACCTTC. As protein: CASSFAQTVQSYGYTF.